This passage covers 32 T cell receptor beta chains from one sample sequenced in a study of tumor and adjacent non-tumor tissue in lung cancer. A modified ARM-PCR protocol with three rounds of nested PCR amplified TCRbeta. TCRdb re-called the multiplex PCR reads through MiXCR, storing one row per CDR3 protein. Here the sample spans 91,000 or so distinct CDR3 sequences, around 71% being singletons. RNA was extracted from bulk tissue without any cell sorting. The specimen was lung tumor tissue. These receptors all come from a man aged 55 to 70 with non-small cell lung cancer.

On this clonotype: A junction boundary mismatches the germline segment, possibly from a read error. This chain uses TRBV11-2 with TRBJ2-1, with D perhaps matching TRBD2 (6 bases). From germline, CDR1 is SGHAT and CDR2 FQNNGV. This CDR3 spans 15 amino acids. CDR3 sequence reads: CDSSPHRGMRDEQLF. CDR3 DNA: TGTGACAGTAGCCCGCACCGGGGGATGAGGGATGAGCAGCTCTTC.

A remark on this clonotype: The conserved phenylalanine or tryptophan normally closing the CDR3 is absent here, so this likely arose from a read error. The DNA is omitted, as the CDR3 cannot be located on it reliably, and the CDR3 follows TCRdb's listing. This chain links TRBV29-1 with TRBJ2-7; TRBD2 is taken as the D call from the table, unchecked against the DNA. Termini included, the CDR3 measures 14 amino acids. Germline CDR1 and CDR2: SQVTM and ANQGSEA. Here the CDR3 reads CSFLGETSAYEQYL.

A note on this clonotype: Germline is not matched at one junction end, which may reflect a read error. The genes are TRBV6-1 and TRBJ1-5; the match to TRBD1 covers 9 bases. Germline V lookup: CDR1 MNHNS, CDR2 SASEGT. There are 19 residues in the CDR3. The chain's CDR3 is CTINPPGGQGLVSSQPQHF. The CDR3 bases are TGTACCATCAACCCCCCAGGAGGACAGGGGTTGGTTAGCAGTCAGCCCCAGCATTTT.

This clonotype was counted a few times. Its ends do not fully match the called genes, so a read error is possible. The chain carries TRBV4-2 and TRBJ2-7; D remains unclear. The CDR3 extends over 16 amino acids. Germline values: CDR1 LGHNA, CDR2 YNFKEQ. CDR3 residues: CASSQDPTGSSYEQYF. CDR3 DNA sequence: TGTGCCAGCAGCCAAGATCCAACGGGTAGCTCCTACGAGCAATACTTC.

This rearrangement joins TRBV12-3 or TRBV12-4 to TRBJ2-2, with D uncertain. V was shortened by 7 bases and J by 6 bases, with 9 bases between the two germline ends. The CDR3 runs 12 residues. The DNA of the CDR3 is TGTGCCAGCACCATTGGGGCCGGGGAGCTGTTTTTT. It translates to CASTIGAGELFF.

As for this clonotype: One end of the junction does not line up with germline, which may come from a read error. The chain is built from TRBV4-2 and TRBJ2-4; D unclear. The germline V gene encodes CDR1 LGHNA and CDR2 YNFKEQ. This CDR3 spans 19 amino acids. CDR3 sequence reads: CASNQAQATGLLAKNIQYF. CDR3 coding DNA: TGTGCCAGCAACCAAGCGCAGGCTACCGGATTGTTAGCCAAAAACATTCAGTACTTC.

This clonotype has only one observation. The CDR3 loop reads CIAQMGLGTEAFF. CDR3 in DNA: TGCATCGCGCAGATGGGGCTTGGCACTGAAGCTTTCTTT. V gene TRBV29-1 combines with J gene TRBJ1-1, with D maybe TRBD1 (5 bases). Germline V gene lookup returns CDR1 SQVTM and CDR2 ANQGSEA. The CDR3 runs to 13 residues.

The rearrangement joins TRBV24-1 to TRBJ2-1, with D hard to call. This CDR3 is 13 amino acids long. V was shortened by 3 bases and J by 5 bases, with 7 bases between the two germline ends. Germline V gives CDR1 KGHDR, CDR2 SFDVKD. CDR3 loop: CATSDPLHNEQFF. CDR3 sequence (DNA): TGTGCCACCAGTGATCCCCTTCACAATGAGCAGTTCTTC.

In this sample, this clonotype turned up once. An end of the junction differs from the germline gene, which may be a read error. The chain employs TRBV6-1 and TRBJ2-1, with D perhaps TRBD2 (7 bases). Germline CDR1 MNHNS, CDR2 SASEGT. The CDR3 spans 16 residues. CDR3 coding DNA: TGTGCCAGCACCCTAAGGGGGGGCACCGGGTCCAATGAGCAGTTATTC. Amino acids: CASTLRGGTGSNEQLF.

The chain joins TRBV28 to TRBJ1-1, with 7 positions matching TRBD1. Germline CDR1 is MDHEN and CDR2 is SYDVKM. J gave up 4 bases and V 9 bases, and 11 bases lay outside the gene matches. This CDR3 spans 14 amino acids. The CDR3 region is CASSPQGGTTEAFF. The CDR3 nucleotides are TGTGCCAGTAGTCCCCAGGGGGGGACCACTGAAGCTTTCTTT.

With respect to this clonotype: At one of its ends the junction is not consistent with the germline gene, which may arise from a read error. The chain has TRBV6-5 and TRBJ2-2; D is possibly TRBD2 (5 bases). The CDR3 sequence is 15 residues long. CDR1 is MNHEY, CDR2 SVGAGI, per germline. CDR3 DNA sequence: TGTGCCAGCGGTCGAGGACTTCTCAACACCGGGGAGATGTTTTTT. Protein: CASGRGLLNTGEMFF.

Comment on this clonotype: This clone may be a read error of a much larger clone one base away. CDR3 bases: TGTGCCAGCACTTTAAGTTCGGCGGGCTGGTCCTACGAGCAGTACTTC. It is translated as CASTLSSAGWSYEQYF. The V and J genes are TRBV28 and TRBJ2-7; a weak D match, TRBD2 (5 bases). This CDR3 region has 16 residues. CDR1 is MDHEN and CDR2 is SYDVKM in the germline V gene.

This clonotype has ten or more counts. The V call is TRBV14, the J call TRBJ1-1; D is unresolved. The germline V and J ends were trimmed by 5 bases and 5 bases, with 15 bases remaining between them. Germline assignment: CDR1 SGHDN and CDR2 FVKESK. The length of the CDR3 is 14 residues. The CDR3 nucleotides read TGTGCCAGCAGCTATATGACGGTGGGGACTGAAGCTTTCTTT. Translation gives CASSYMTVGTEAFF. Using reference TRBV14 and TRBJ1-1 for the parts outside the CDR3, the full variable domain is EAGVTQFPSHSVIEKGQTVTLRCDPISGHDNLYWYRRVMGKEIKFLLHFVKESKQDESGMPNNRFLAERTGGTYSTLKVQPAELEDSGVYFCASSYMTVGTEAFFGQGTRLTVV.

As for this clonotype: A much larger clone lies a single base off, so this may be a read error. This CDR3 is missing its conserved last phenylalanine or tryptophan, likely due to a read error. The rearrangement joins TRBV6-2 or TRBV6-3 to TRBJ1-2; no firm D call. CDR3 length: 15 amino acids. Germline V gene data show CDR1 as MNHEY and CDR2 as SVGEGT. CDR3 in amino acids: CVSSYSAGLNYGYTL. DNA for the CDR3: TGTGTCAGCAGTTACTCGGCAGGCCTGAACTATGGCTACACCCTC.

This clonotype was recorded only once. Since a much larger clone is just one base distant, this may be a read error. Without the conserved terminal phenylalanine or tryptophan, this CDR3 likely stems from a read error. This chain links TRBV28 with TRBJ2-7, with a weak D call TRBD1 (5 bases). V was clipped by 5 bases and J by 3 bases, with 14 bases between them. Germline CDR1 MDHEN, CDR2 SYDVKM. The CDR3 loop spans 14 amino acids. The CDR3 DNA is TGTGCCAGCAGTCCCGTCGGACACAGCTACGAGCAGTACTCC. Amino acid sequence: CASSPVGHSYEQYS.

This clonotype was found many times. This chain joins TRBV6-5 and TRBJ2-1, with TRBD2 matching 10 bases. Germline-derived CDR1 and CDR2 are MNHEY and SVGAGI. This CDR3 has 19 amino acids. The ends lost 8 bases at V and 3 bases at J; junction bases unmatched: 19. The DNA of the CDR3 is TGTGCCAGCCCTTATAGGGGACTAGCGAAAAAGATGATCTACAATGAGCAGTTCTTC. Amino acids: CASPYRGLAKKMIYNEQFF.

This chain connects TRBV11-2 to TRBJ2-3; 11 bases map to TRBD2. The CDR3 extends over 17 amino acids. V gave up 5 bases and J gave up 2 bases; unmatched junction bases: 9. Germline CDR1 SGHAT, CDR2 FQNNGV. CDR3 nucleotide sequence: TGTGCCAGCAGCCCATCTGGGACTAGCGGATTCACAGATACGCAGTATTTT. Encoded protein: CASSPSGTSGFTDTQYF.

In the case of this clonotype: A read error may be the cause here, since a much bigger clone is one base away. This chain's CDR3 is CTSSFRDTQKAFF. The CDR3 region has the DNA TGTACCAGCAGTTTTCGGGACACACAGAAAGCTTTCTTT. The rearrangement joins TRBV12-3 or TRBV12-4 to TRBJ1-1; tentatively, D is TRBD1 (6 bases). The CDR3 consists of 13 residues.

About this clonotype itself: An end of the junction does not agree with germline; a read error may underlie this. This chain connects TRBV2 to TRBJ1-2; maybe TRBD1 (6 bases). The CDR3 is made up of 17 amino acids. Germline CDR1 SNHLY, CDR2 FYNNEI. The CDR3 region has the DNA TGTGCCAGCAGTCTTTCGACAGGATCCTCGTCAAAGTATGGTTACACCTTC. As protein: CASSLSTGSSSKYGYTF.

As regards this clonotype: A much larger clone sits a single nucleotide away, making a read error possible. J is TRBJ2-7 and V is TRBV13, with TRBD2 matching 9 bases. This CDR3 has 15 residues. Germline values: CDR1 PRHDT, CDR2 FYEKMQ (reference sequence). The V and J ends lost 5 bases and 4 bases, in that order; junction bases with no gene match: 9. CDR3 nucleotide sequence: TGTGCCAGCAGCCGTCCCGGGACTAGCAGGTACGAGCAGTACTTC. Protein sequence: CASSRPGTSRYEQYF.

A note on this clonotype: An end of the junction does not agree with germline; a read error may underlie this. This chain connects TRBV7-8 to TRBJ2-2, with D possibly called TRBD1 or TRBD2 (5 bases each). Germline V gene data show CDR1 as SGHVS and CDR2 as FQNEAQ. There are 14 residues in the CDR3. The CDR3 DNA sequence: TGTGCCAACAGCTTAGGGACGGACACCGGGGAGCTGCTTTTT. Its protein product is CANSLGTDTGELLF.

Remarks on this clonotype: It may be a read error: a sequence one base away is much more abundant. The chain has TRBV28 and TRBJ2-2, with D maybe TRBD2 (5 bases). The CDR3 extends over 14 amino acids. Per the germline V gene, CDR1 is MDHEN and CDR2 is SYDVKM. The chain's CDR3 is CVSSTDSVVGELFF. The CDR3 DNA is TGTGTCAGCAGTACGGACTCTGTGGTCGGGGAGCTGTTTTTT.

About this clonotype: A read error may produce the germline difference seen at one junction end. The CDR3 coding sequence is TGTGTCAGCAGTTTAGCTAGCGGGAGCAGCTACGAGCAGTACTTC. Translation: CVSSLASGSSYEQYF. The chain couples TRBV7-8 to TRBJ2-7, with 10 nucleotides matching TRBD2. The germline V gene encodes CDR1 SGHVS and CDR2 FQNEAQ. The CDR3 has 15 amino acids.

The CDR3 nucleotides are TGTGCCAGCAGTTTAGTCCCAGCGGGAGTGTTCACAGATACGCAGTATTTT. As protein: CASSLVPAGVFTDTQYF. V and J are TRBV28 and TRBJ2-3; the match to TRBD2 covers 8 bases. Germline V gives CDR1 MDHEN, CDR2 SYDVKM. J was trimmed by 2 bases and V by 2 bases; bases with no gene match: 9. CDR3 size: 17 residues.

This clonotype was seen repeatedly, ten times or more. The chain has TRBV6-2 or TRBV6-3 and TRBJ2-7; D is ambiguous. The CDR3 is made up of 16 amino acids. Germline V gene data show CDR1 as MNHEY and CDR2 as SVGEGT. The V end was cut by 2 bases, the J end by 0 bases, with 14 bases between. This CDR3 reads CASSYSLNEPSYEQYF. DNA for the CDR3: TGTGCCAGCAGTTACAGTCTAAACGAACCCTCCTACGAGCAGTACTTC.

With respect to this clonotype: A clone one base away is much larger, so this may be a read error. The rearrangement links TRBV4-3 to TRBJ2-3, with TRBD2 as a possible D gene (6 bases). The germline V and J ends were trimmed by 4 bases and 2 bases, with 19 bases remaining between them. CDR1 and CDR2 (germline): LGHNA, YSLEER. The CDR3 runs 17 residues. The CDR3 DNA sequence: TGCGCCAGCAGCCTAGATAGTGGTAGCGGCCTCACAGATACGCAGTATTTT. The encoded protein is CASSLDSGSGLTDTQYF.

This clonotype was observed a handful of times. This chain links TRBV11-1 with TRBJ2-3, with D hard to call. Trimming took off 3 bases at V and 6 bases at J, with 10 bases between the two ends. This CDR3 has 13 residues. Germline CDR1 and CDR2: SGHAT and FQDESV (reference sequence). The DNA for the CDR3 is TGTGCCAGCAGCTTGTCAGACCGTGATACGCAGTATTTT. This sequence encodes CASSLSDRDTQYF.

A remark on this clonotype: A much larger clonotype is one base distant, so this may be a read error. The chain recombines TRBV20-1 with TRBJ2-6; TRBD1 matches 7 bases. This CDR3 comprises 19 residues. Looked up from germline, CDR1 is DFQATT and CDR2 is SNEGSKA (reference sequence). After removal of 0 bases from V and 3 bases from J, the junction contained 14 bases not matched to a gene. The CDR3: CSARDPGQALIYGANVLTF. The CDR3 coding sequence is TGCAGTGCTAGAGACCCCGGACAGGCGTTGATCTATGGGGCCAACGTCCTGACTTTC.

Notes on this clonotype: This is likely a read error, given that the CDR3 carries no conserved phenylalanine or tryptophan at its end. This chain joins TRBV6-2 or TRBV6-3 and TRBJ2-7; 13 bases are shared with TRBD2. The CDR3 has 16 residues. CDR1 is MNHEY, CDR2 SVGEGT, per germline. The CDR3 region is CASSPPGTSGIYKQYL. In DNA form, the CDR3 reads TGTGCCAGCAGCCCACCGGGGACTAGCGGGATCTACAAGCAGTACTTA.

Concerning this clonotype: At one boundary the junction diverges from the germline segment, which might be a read error. The V call is TRBV11-3, the J call TRBJ2-3; TRBD2 might be the D (5 bases). The CDR3 contains 14 residues. CDR1 and CDR2 (germline): SGHNT, YENEEA. The CDR3 nucleotides read TGTGACAGCGGCTTAGTCGGCTACACAGATACGCAGTGTTTT. Translation: CDSGLVGYTDTQCF.

This clonotype was detected a few times. The genes are TRBV29-1 and TRBJ2-1; 7 nucleotides agree with TRBD2. The CDR3 is made up of 14 amino acids. V was clipped by 8 bases and J by 2 bases; unmatched bases: 9. The germline CDR1 and CDR2 sequences are SQVTM and ANQGSEA. CDR3 protein: CSTRTSVPYNEQFF. The CDR3 DNA reads TGCAGCACCCGCACTAGCGTGCCCTACAATGAGCAGTTCTTC.

In the case of this clonotype: The conserved phenylalanine or tryptophan is not found at the CDR3 terminus, so this likely reflects a read error. V and J are TRBV6-6 and TRBJ1-5; weak D call: TRBD1 (6 bases). Per the germline V gene, CDR1 is MNHNY and CDR2 is SVGAGI (reference sequence). CDR3 size: 14 residues. CDR3 region: CVSSYWPGDQPQHY. The CDR3, as DNA: TGTGTCAGCAGTTACTGGCCAGGGGATCAGCCCCAGCATTAT.